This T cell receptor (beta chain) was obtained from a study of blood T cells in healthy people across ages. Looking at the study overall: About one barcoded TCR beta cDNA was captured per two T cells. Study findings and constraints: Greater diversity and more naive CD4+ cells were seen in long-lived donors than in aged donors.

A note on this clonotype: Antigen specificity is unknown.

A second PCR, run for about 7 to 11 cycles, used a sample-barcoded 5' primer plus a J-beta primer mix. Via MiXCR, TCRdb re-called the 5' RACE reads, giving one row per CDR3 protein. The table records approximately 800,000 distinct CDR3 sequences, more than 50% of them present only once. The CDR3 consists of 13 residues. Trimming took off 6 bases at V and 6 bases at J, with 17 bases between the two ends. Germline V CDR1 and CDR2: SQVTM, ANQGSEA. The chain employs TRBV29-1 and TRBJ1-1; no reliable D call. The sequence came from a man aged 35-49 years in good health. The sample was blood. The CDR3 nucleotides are TGCAGCGTGGCCTTTGATCTCTCGCCTGAAGCTTTCTTT. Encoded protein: CSVAFDLSPEAFF.